This T cell receptor (beta chain) was found in a study of identical twins. Using its own MiXCR run on the 5' RACE reads, TCRdb lists one record per CDR3 protein. The sample lists under 900,000 distinct CDR3 sequences; about 20% were seen once. This clonotype occurred many times. The CDR3 length is 13 residues. Germline CDR1 and CDR2: DFQATT and SNEGSKA (reference sequence). The data also belong to a second study, concerning T cells expressing NK-cell markers.

Sequencing used PBMCs. The TCR originated in a woman aged 18-29 years in good health. The V and J genes are TRBV20-1 and TRBJ2-1, with D perhaps matching TRBD1 or TRBD2 (6 bases each). The CDR3 is CRVAGGRGNEQFF. Here the CDR3 DNA reads TGCAGGGTCGCCGGGGGCCGGGGGAATGAGCAGTTCTTC.